This T cell receptor beta chain was sequenced for a study of T-cell memory formation after mild COVID-19. This clonotype was counted at least ten times. TCRdb redid the calling of the 5' RACE reads with MiXCR, one entry per CDR3 protein. The sample lists some 270,000 distinct CDR3 sequences; approximately 15% were seen once. Trimming took off 6 bases at V and 1 base at J, with 20 bases between the two ends. Germline CDR1 is SGHTA and CDR2 is FQGNSA. The CDR3 is 17 residues long. The receptor comes from an adult woman who had mild COVID-19 (a few samples of this study predate the infection). Cell type and time point are not known. Sequenced input: PBMCs or a T cell subset sorted from them (not recorded which). The V gene is TRBV7-2, the J gene TRBJ2-3, with a weak D call TRBD1 (7 bases). The CDR3 loop reads CASRTKQGGRGTDTQYF. The CDR3, as DNA: TGTGCCAGCAGGACAAAGCAGGGGGGTCGGGGCACAGATACGCAGTATTTT.